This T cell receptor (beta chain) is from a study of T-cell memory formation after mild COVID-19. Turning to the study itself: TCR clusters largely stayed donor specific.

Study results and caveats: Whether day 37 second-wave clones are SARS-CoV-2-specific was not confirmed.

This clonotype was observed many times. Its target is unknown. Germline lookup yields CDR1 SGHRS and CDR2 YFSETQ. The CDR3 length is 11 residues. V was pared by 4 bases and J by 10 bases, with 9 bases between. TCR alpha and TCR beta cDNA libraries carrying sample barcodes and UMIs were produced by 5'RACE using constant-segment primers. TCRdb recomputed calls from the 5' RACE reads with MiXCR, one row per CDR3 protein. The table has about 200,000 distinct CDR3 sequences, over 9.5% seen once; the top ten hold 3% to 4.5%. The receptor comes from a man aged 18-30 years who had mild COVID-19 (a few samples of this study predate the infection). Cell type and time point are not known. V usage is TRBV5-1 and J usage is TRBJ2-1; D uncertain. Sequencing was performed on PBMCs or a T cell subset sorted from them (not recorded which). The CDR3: CASSAQQEQFF. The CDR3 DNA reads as TGCGCCAGCAGCGCTCAGCAGGAGCAGTTCTTC.